This TCR beta chain appears in the sequencing data of a study of T cells in localized non-small cell lung cancer. Regarding the study as a whole: Of the tissues analyzed, uninvolved adjacent lung showed maximal T cell clonality, greater than tumor.

Concerning this clone: Its antigen remains unidentified. At one end, the junction sequence differs from germline, possibly due to a read error. The same CDR3 arises from other DNA sequences in this sample as well.

CDR3 size: 15 residues. Per germline, CDR1 MGHDK and CDR2 SYGVNS. Some clones are missing from TCRdb's copy, which holds only in-frame ones; the method was immunoSEQ multiplex PCR. The data contain almost 5,500 clones, 85% of them singletons. Sequenced material: PBMCs, taken before any cancer treatment. This clonotype originated in a woman aged 40 to 75 with stage II lung adenocarcinoma. V gene TRBV25-1 combines with J gene TRBJ1-1; 8 bases line up with TRBD1. This CDR3 is CASSDRQGWVSEAFF. The CDR3 region has the DNA TGTGCCAGCAGTGACCGACAGGGGTGGGTGTCTGAAGCCTTCTTT.